The 24 T cell receptor beta chains below come from one sample, sequenced in a study of blood T cell repertoires in COVID-19. The assay was immunoSEQ multiplex PCR, and TCRdb's table has in-frame clones only and misses some. The table shows more than 85,000 clones, with roughly 90% occurring only once. Sequenced: peripheral blood. These receptors all come from a human donor with COVID-19, enrolled during active disease. The donor label of this sample is uncertain.

The chain recombines TRBV4-1 with TRBJ1-2; TRBD1 is a possible D gene (5 bases). Germline CDR1 MGHRA, CDR2 YSYEKL. Trimming stripped 3 bases from V and 4 bases from J, with 12 bases between. The CDR3 length is 14 residues. The CDR3 DNA reads TGCGCCAGCAGCCAGCATACCGGGGGCTATGGCTACACCTTC. Its translation is CASSQHTGGYGYTF.

This clone was detected only once. V usage is TRBV6-1 and J usage is TRBJ1-1; 7 bases are shared with TRBD1. Germline CDR1 reads MNHNS; CDR2 reads SASEGT. CDR3 length equals 15 residues. Germline trimming cut 2 bases from V and 1 base from J; bases unmatched to any gene: 4. This chain's CDR3 is CASSERQGRNTEAFF. The CDR3 nucleotides read TGTGCCAGCAGTGAAAGACAGGGCAGGAACACTGAAGCTTTCTTT.

The chain links TRBV7-9 to TRBJ1-5; 8 bases fit TRBD1. The length of the CDR3 is 14 residues. Germline-derived CDR1 and CDR2 are SEHNR and FQNEAQ (reference sequence). Trimming took 5 bases from V and 3 from J; bases not matched to a gene: 3. The CDR3 spells CASSEGQDNQPQHF. The DNA for the CDR3 is TGTGCCAGCAGCGAGGGACAGGACAATCAGCCCCAGCATTTT.

This clone was observed a single time. V and J are TRBV2 and TRBJ1-2; no definite D call. V lost 6 bases and J 4 bases, leaving 18 bases between the germline ends. This CDR3 region has 15 residues. The V gene's germline CDR1 is SNHLY and CDR2 FYNNEI. The CDR3 DNA sequence: TGTGCCAGCAGGAACTCCCGGGATCCCAGCTATGGCTACACCTTC. Its protein is CASRNSRDPSYGYTF.

V gene TRBV7-9 combines with J gene TRBJ2-7; D might be TRBD2 (6 bases). This CDR3 has 13 amino acids. The V and J ends lost 2 bases and 6 bases respectively, with 11 bases between them. CDR1 and CDR2 (germline): SEHNR, FQNEAQ (reference sequence). The CDR3: CASSLPRDSEQYF. Here the CDR3 DNA reads TGTGCCAGCAGCTTACCCCGGGACTCCGAGCAGTACTTC.

V and J are TRBV12-5 and TRBJ2-1; 7 nucleotides match TRBD2. The CDR3 loop spans 15 amino acids. Germline assignment: CDR1 LGHNT and CDR2 FRNRAP. Unmatched junction bases numbered 5, after V lost 2 bases and J lost 4 bases. CDR3 residues: CASGLSAGMYNEQFF. The CDR3 DNA sequence: TGTGCTAGTGGTTTGTCAGCGGGGATGTACAATGAGCAGTTCTTC.

This chain joins TRBV5-5 and TRBJ1-2, with D unclear. This CDR3 is 15 amino acids long. The germline V gene has CDR1 SGHKS and CDR2 YYEKEE (reference sequence). V shed 0 bases and J shed 4 bases, with 13 bases lying between them. In DNA form, the CDR3 reads TGTGCCAGCAGCTTGGCGTGGGAGGGAATCTATGGCTACACCTTC. Translation gives CASSLAWEGIYGYTF.

The CDR3 DNA reads as TGTGCCAGCAGCCAAGAATACAGGGCCTACGAGCAGTACTTC. Amino acids: CASSQEYRAYEQYF. The rearrangement uses TRBV14 and TRBJ2-7, with TRBD1 as a possible D gene (6 bases). Germline CDR1 is SGHDN and CDR2 is FVKESK. The CDR3 runs 14 residues. V lost 0 bases, J lost 2 bases, and 8 bases lay in between.

This clone is a singleton in its sample. The V and J genes are TRBV4-1 and TRBJ2-1; 9 bases align to TRBD1. Germline values: CDR1 MGHRA, CDR2 YSYEKL. The CDR3 covers 15 residues. Trimming at V came to 2 bases and at J to 5 bases, leaving 4 bases not matched to a gene. DNA of the CDR3: TGCGCCAGCAGCCAAACCGGGACAGGGAACAATGAGCAGTTCTTC. This translates into CASSQTGTGNNEQFF.

The rearrangement joins TRBV18 to TRBJ1-5, with D possibly TRBD1 on 5 matching bases. Deletions cut 2 bases from V and 6 bases from J, with 8 bases between. Germline V CDR1 and CDR2: KGHSH, LQKENI. The CDR3 sequence is 13 residues long. In nucleotides, the CDR3 is TGTGCCAGCTCACCAGCCGGGGGTCAGCCCCAGCATTTT. It specifies CASSPAGGQPQHF.

The chain has TRBV19 and TRBJ1-5, with 7 positions matching TRBD1. Trimming removed 1 base from V and 5 bases from J; junction bases left unmatched: 5. Germline V gene sequence: CDR1 LNHDA, CDR2 SQIVND (reference sequence). The CDR3 length is 15 residues. The CDR3 DNA reads as TGTGCCAGTAGTATAGCTCGCAGGGGGGATCAGCCCCAGCATTTT. It yields the protein CASSIARRGDQPQHF.

The chain carries TRBV3-1 (or the pseudogene TRBV3-2) and TRBJ1-2; TRBD1 agrees at 8 bases. The V segment lost 3 bases and the J segment 6 bases; nucleotides outside the gene matches: 15. CDR1 is LGHDT, CDR2 YNNKEL, per germline (reference sequence). The CDR3 is 17 amino acids. CDR3 amino acids: CASSQLPDRVGGDGYTF. The CDR3 DNA reads as TGTGCCAGCAGCCAGCTTCCGGACAGGGTCGGAGGGGATGGCTACACCTTC.

The rearrangement uses TRBV5-4 and TRBJ2-5, with TRBD1 as a possible D gene (6 bases). This CDR3 is 14 amino acids long. Germline CDR1 is SGHNT and CDR2 is YYREEE (reference sequence). Trimming stripped 4 bases from V and 1 base from J, with 11 bases between. The CDR3 here is CASSQTGRQETQYF. The DNA of the CDR3 is TGTGCCAGCAGCCAGACAGGCCGCCAAGAGACCCAGTACTTC.

The count of this clone is one. This chain uses TRBV28 with TRBJ1-2; D might be TRBD1 (5 bases). The ends were cut back, 5 bases at V and 6 bases at J, with 10 bases in the middle. The CDR3 sequence is 12 residues long. CDR1 is MDHEN, CDR2 SYDVKM, per germline. CDR3 coding DNA: TGTGCCAGCAGTACACAGGAAAATGGCTACACCTTC. Its translation: CASSTQENGYTF.

The CDR3 region has the DNA TGTGCCAGCAGTCCTTATATACAGGCCCGGAGGGCAGATACGCAGTATTTT. Encoded protein: CASSPYIQARRADTQYF. The chain employs TRBV6-6 and TRBJ2-3; maybe TRBD2 (6 bases). V was trimmed by 5 bases and J by 4 bases, leaving 22 bases between them. This CDR3 contains 17 residues. Germline V gene data show CDR1 as MNHNY and CDR2 as SVGAGI (reference sequence).

In DNA form, the CDR3 reads TGCGCCAGCAGCTTGGAGGGACAGGTTCACCACGAGCAGTACTTC. This sequence encodes CASSLEGQVHHEQYF. The rearrangement uses TRBV5-1 and TRBJ2-7, with 8 nucleotides matching TRBD1. Trimming at V came to 0 bases and at J to 5 bases, leaving 7 bases not matched to a gene. This CDR3 comprises 15 residues. Germline V gives CDR1 SGHRS, CDR2 YFSETQ.

The J gene is TRBJ1-2, the V gene TRBV7-9; maybe TRBD1 (5 bases). The CDR3 spans 15 residues. The V gene's germline CDR1 is SEHNR and CDR2 FQNEAQ (reference sequence). V shed 0 bases and J shed 3 bases, with 11 bases lying between them. The CDR3 region has the DNA TGTGCCAGCAGCTTAGCGCCCAGGGCGGACTATGGCTACACCTTC. Protein sequence: CASSLAPRADYGYTF.

The chain combines TRBV6-5 with TRBJ1-3; 9 nucleotides line up with TRBD1. V was clipped by 6 bases and J by 8 bases; unmatched bases: 5. The CDR3 loop spans 13 amino acids. Germline V gene data show CDR1 as MNHEY and CDR2 as SVGAGI. CDR3 sequence: CASRQGARDTIYF. In nucleotides, the CDR3 is TGTGCCAGCAGACAGGGGGCGCGGGACACCATATATTTT.

The genes are TRBV14 and TRBJ1-2; D is undetermined. The CDR3 contains 15 residues. Germline V gene sequence: CDR1 SGHDN, CDR2 FVKESK. V lost 1 base to trimming and J lost 4 bases, with 13 bases between them. CDR3 region: CASSQGLGRSYGYTF. CDR3 nucleotides: TGTGCCAGCAGCCAAGGATTAGGCAGGTCCTATGGCTACACCTTC.

This chain joins TRBV5-1 and TRBJ2-1; D is undetermined. Germline CDR1 SGHRS, CDR2 YFSETQ. CDR3 length: 12 residues. The ends were cut back, 7 bases at V and 7 bases at J, with 12 bases in the middle. The CDR3 region has the DNA TGCGCCAGCCGACTTCATGGGAATGAGCAGTTCTTC. Its translation is CASRLHGNEQFF.

This clone is a singleton in its sample. The V call is TRBV4-1, the J call TRBJ2-5; D might be TRBD2 (6 bases). Deletions cut 0 bases from V and 9 bases from J, with 17 bases between. Germline CDR1 MGHRA, CDR2 YSYEKL. This CDR3 is built from 15 residues. This CDR3 reads CASSQDSGEPKAQYF. CDR3 coding DNA: TGCGCCAGCAGCCAAGACTCGGGGGAGCCGAAGGCCCAGTACTTC.

This clone appeared a single time. The V gene is TRBV2, the J gene TRBJ2-3; D ambiguous. V was shortened by 1 base and J by 4 bases, with 6 bases between the two germline ends. This CDR3 region has 13 residues. The germline CDR1 and CDR2 sequences are SNHLY and FYNNEI. The CDR3 here is CASSEGAPDTQYF. CDR3 in DNA: TGTGCCAGCAGTGAAGGGGCCCCAGATACGCAGTATTTT.

As regards this clone: Other nucleotide sequences from this sample produce the same CDR3. The V gene is TRBV6-4, the J gene TRBJ1-1; D unresolved. The CDR3 consists of 13 residues. Per the germline V gene, CDR1 is MRHNA and CDR2 is SNTAGT. V was cut by 3 bases and J by 3 bases, with 8 bases left in between. The DNA of the CDR3 is TGTGCCAGCAGTGAGGCGAGGGACACTGAAGCTTTCTTT. It specifies CASSEARDTEAFF.

This rearrangement joins TRBV9 to TRBJ2-3, with TRBD2 as a possible D gene (6 bases). Per the germline V gene, CDR1 is SGDLS and CDR2 is YYNGEE. The ends were cut back, 0 bases at V and 2 bases at J, with 13 bases in the middle. The length of the CDR3 is 16 residues. CDR3: CASSVVSGGNTDTQYF. The CDR3, as DNA: TGTGCCAGCAGCGTAGTGTCGGGCGGGAACACAGATACGCAGTATTTT.